This is a list of T cell receptor beta chains from one sample in a study of tumor-infiltrating lymphocytes in primary liver carcinoma. TCRdb processed the multiplex PCR reads anew with MiXCR; each CDR3 protein has one entry. The repertoire includes 35,000 to 40,000 distinct CDR3 sequences, more than 70% of them detected once, and 37% sits in the top ten. The sample taken for sequencing was tumor-adjacent normal liver tissue. The receptor source for this set is a man between 40 and 49 years old with primary liver carcinoma and hepatitis B virus infection. Each CDR3 is given with its conserved first and last residue. The D gene is left open where the match is weak. Clone sizes are given selectively: once, few, many, or a class where the clone is expanded.

J	size	V	D	CDR3	DNA
TRBJ1-5	many	TRBV6-2/TRBV6-3	.	CASSYRVLNQPQHF	TGTGCCAGCAGTTACCGGGTCCTAAATCAGCCCCAGCATTTT
TRBJ2-3	.	TRBV6-1	.	CTSSDGDDQPQYF	TGTACCAGCAGCGACGGGGACGATCAGCCCCAGTATTTT
TRBJ1-4	.	TRBV6-5	.	CASSPVTGKVFPATNEKLFF	TGTGCCAGCAGTCCCGTGACAGGCAAAGTCTTTCCTGCAACTAATGAAAAACTGTTTTTT
TRBJ2-1	.	TRBV12-3/TRBV12-4	TRBD1	CASMGSGQTYNEQFF	TGTGCCAGCATGGGGTCGGGACAGACATACAATGAGCAGTTCTTC
TRBJ2-7	.	TRBV6-1	.	CASSVGTVGSYGQYF	TGTGCCAGCAGTGTTGGGACGGTGGGTTCCTACGGGCAGTACTTC
TRBJ2-7	.	TRBV6-6	.	CASSYPEGRGDEQYF	TGTGCTAGCAGTTACCCCGAAGGGAGAGGAGATGAGCAGTACTTC
TRBJ1-4	.	TRBV12-3/TRBV12-4	TRBD1	CASGGTGNRNGLFF	TGTGCCAGCGGGGGGACAGGGAACCGAAACGGACTGTTTTTT
TRBJ2-3	many	TRBV29-1	.	CSVETLSVADTQYF	TGCAGCGTTGAAACGTTATCCGTTGCAGATACGCAGTATTTT
TRBJ1-1	.	TRBV6-5	.	CASTPIYPQNTEAIF	TGTGCCAGCACCCCCATATATCCCCAAAACACTGAAGCTATCTTT
TRBJ2-1	.	TRBV2	.	CASGIASGVLYNEQFF	TGTGCCAGCGGAATAGCTTCAGGGGTCCTATACAATGAGCAGTTCTTC